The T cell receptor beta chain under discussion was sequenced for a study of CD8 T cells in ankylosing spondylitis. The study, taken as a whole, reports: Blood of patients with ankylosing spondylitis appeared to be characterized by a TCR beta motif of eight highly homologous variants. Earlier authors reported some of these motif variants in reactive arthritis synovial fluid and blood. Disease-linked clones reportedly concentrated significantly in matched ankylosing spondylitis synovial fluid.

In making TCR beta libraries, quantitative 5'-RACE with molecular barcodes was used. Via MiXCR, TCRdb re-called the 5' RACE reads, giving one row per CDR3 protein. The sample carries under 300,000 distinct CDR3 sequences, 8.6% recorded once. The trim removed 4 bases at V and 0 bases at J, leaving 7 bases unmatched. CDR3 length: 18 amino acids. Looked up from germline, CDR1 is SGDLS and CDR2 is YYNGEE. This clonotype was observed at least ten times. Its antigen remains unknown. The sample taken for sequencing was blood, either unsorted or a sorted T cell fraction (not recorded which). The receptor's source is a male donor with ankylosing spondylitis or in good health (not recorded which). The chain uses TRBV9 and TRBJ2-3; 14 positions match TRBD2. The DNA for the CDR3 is TGTGCCAGCAGCCAGGGACTAGCGGGGGCCTTTAGCACAGATACGCAGTATTTT. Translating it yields CASSQGLAGAFSTDTQYF. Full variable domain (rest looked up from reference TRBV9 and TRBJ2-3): DSGVTQTPKHLITATGQRVTLRCSPRSGDLSVYWYQQSLDQGLQFLIQYYNGEERAKGNILERFSAQQFPDLHSELNLSSLELGDSALYFCASSQGLAGAFSTDTQYFGPGTRLTVL.